A selection of T cell receptor beta chains follows, all from one sample in a study of CD8 T cells in ankylosing spondylitis. TCRdb itself ran the 5' RACE reads through MiXCR, one entry per CDR3 protein. In the table there are hundreds of thousands of distinct CDR3 sequences, 7.5% to 9.5% of which are singletons. Sequencing was carried out using blood, either unsorted or a sorted T cell fraction (not recorded which). Receptors were obtained from a female donor with ankylosing spondylitis or in good health (not recorded which). Each CDR3 is given with its conserved first and last residue. Fields, in order: D gene, V gene, J gene, clone size, CDR3 DNA, CDR3 protein. The D gene is left open where the match is weak. Expanded clones are given a class, and other clones once, few, many or no size at all.

d_call: NA; v_call: TRBV20-1; j_call: TRBJ2-3; clone_size: many; cdr3_nt: TGCAGTGCTAGAAATGAGGCGGGCTTCACAGATACGCAGTATTTT; cdr3_aa: CSARNEAGFTDTQYF
d_call: TRBD1; v_call: TRBV20-1; j_call: TRBJ2-3; clone_size: many; cdr3_nt: TGCAGTCTGACCGACCTCGGGCAGGGGGCTCGAGATACGCAGTATTTT; cdr3_aa: CSLTDLGQGARDTQYF
d_call: NA; v_call: TRBV12-5; j_call: TRBJ1-6; clone_size: many; cdr3_nt: TGTGCTAGTGGTTTTAGCTCCTATAATTCACCCCTCCACTTT; cdr3_aa: CASGFSSYNSPLHF
d_call: TRBD2; v_call: TRBV7-2; j_call: TRBJ2-3; clone_size: many; cdr3_nt: TGTGCCAGCACTCTGGTCGGGACTACCAGCACAGATACGCAGTATTTT; cdr3_aa: CASTLVGTTSTDTQYF
d_call: TRBD1; v_call: TRBV28; j_call: TRBJ1-5; clone_size: many; cdr3_nt: TGTGCCAGCAGTAAGGTGACAGGGGACCATCAGCCCCAGCATTTT; cdr3_aa: CASSKVTGDHQPQHF
d_call: NA; v_call: TRBV5-1; j_call: TRBJ2-5; clone_size: many; cdr3_nt: TGCGCCAGCAGCCTAGCACTCTACCAAGAGACCCAGTACTTC; cdr3_aa: CASSLALYQETQYF
d_call: NA; v_call: TRBV10-3; j_call: TRBJ1-2; clone_size: many; cdr3_nt: TGTGCCATCCGTTCGGGGGGCGATAACTATGGCTACACCTTC; cdr3_aa: CAIRSGGDNYGYTF
d_call: NA; v_call: TRBV12-3/TRBV12-4; j_call: TRBJ2-7; clone_size: many; cdr3_nt: TGTGCCAGCAGTTTAGCCCCCTACGAGCAGTACTTC; cdr3_aa: CASSLAPYEQYF
d_call: TRBD1; v_call: TRBV7-9; j_call: TRBJ2-2; clone_size: NA; cdr3_nt: TGTGCCAGCAGCTTTGCGACAGGGGACACCGGGGAGCTGTTTTTT; cdr3_aa: CASSFATGDTGELFF
d_call: TRBD2; v_call: TRBV20-1; j_call: TRBJ2-3; clone_size: NA; cdr3_nt: TGCAGTGCTAGAACCAGCGGGAGGGCAGATACGCAGTATTTT; cdr3_aa: CSARTSGRADTQYF
d_call: NA; v_call: TRBV2; j_call: TRBJ2-2; clone_size: many; cdr3_nt: TGTGCCAGCAGTGAGAGGTCGGCCGGGGAGCTGTTTTTT; cdr3_aa: CASSERSAGELFF
d_call: TRBD2; v_call: TRBV7-9; j_call: TRBJ2-1; clone_size: NA; cdr3_nt: TGTGCCAGCAGCGCCTCGGGACTACTCTACTACAATGAGCAGTTCTTC; cdr3_aa: CASSASGLLYYNEQFF
d_call: NA; v_call: TRBV7-2; j_call: TRBJ1-1; clone_size: few; cdr3_nt: TGTGCCAGCAGCCCGGGGGTAGGGGAGGCTTTCTTT; cdr3_aa: CASSPGVGEAFF
d_call: NA; v_call: TRBV6-5; j_call: TRBJ2-4; clone_size: many; cdr3_nt: TGTGCCAGCAGTTCCGGGGCAAGAGCCAAAAACATTCAGTACTTC; cdr3_aa: CASSSGARAKNIQYF
d_call: NA; v_call: TRBV11-2; j_call: TRBJ2-3; clone_size: NA; cdr3_nt: TGTGCCAGCAGCCCCGGAGGGGTCCCAGCCACAGATACGCAGTATTTT; cdr3_aa: CASSPGGVPATDTQYF
d_call: NA; v_call: TRBV5-5; j_call: TRBJ1-1; clone_size: many; cdr3_nt: TGTGCCAGCAGTTATCCAGGGGCGAGGACTGAAGCTTTCTTT; cdr3_aa: CASSYPGARTEAFF
d_call: NA; v_call: TRBV5-4; j_call: TRBJ2-7; clone_size: many; cdr3_nt: TGTGCCAGCAGCTCGTCCTTGGAGCAGTACTTC; cdr3_aa: CASSSSLEQYF
d_call: TRBD2; v_call: TRBV7-9; j_call: TRBJ2-1; clone_size: few; cdr3_nt: TGTGCCAGCAGCTCACTAGCGGTAGATTACAATGAGCAGTTCTTC; cdr3_aa: CASSSLAVDYNEQFF
d_call: TRBD1; v_call: TRBV27; j_call: TRBJ2-2; clone_size: many; cdr3_nt: TGTGCCAGCCAAGATGACAGGGACCGGCCCGGGGAGCTGTTTTTT; cdr3_aa: CASQDDRDRPGELFF
d_call: NA; v_call: TRBV5-1; j_call: TRBJ2-4; clone_size: many; cdr3_nt: TGCGCCAGCAGCCGGTGGGAAATGTCGGACATTCAGTACTTC; cdr3_aa: CASSRWEMSDIQYF
d_call: NA; v_call: TRBV10-3; j_call: TRBJ1-2; clone_size: many; cdr3_nt: TGTGCCATCAGTGATTTGGGGGACTCCTATGGCTACACCTTC; cdr3_aa: CAISDLGDSYGYTF
d_call: TRBD2; v_call: TRBV20-1; j_call: TRBJ2-1; clone_size: many; cdr3_nt: TGCAGTGCTCTTAAACTAGCGGGAGGGGTTTACAATGAGCAGTTCTTC; cdr3_aa: CSALKLAGGVYNEQFF
d_call: NA; v_call: TRBV5-6; j_call: TRBJ2-7; clone_size: many; cdr3_nt: TGTGCCAGCAGCTTGTCAGGGACAATTTACGAGCAGTACTTC; cdr3_aa: CASSLSGTIYEQYF
d_call: NA; v_call: TRBV27; j_call: TRBJ2-7; clone_size: many; cdr3_nt: TGTGCCAGCAGTTCGGGACTTCTTAACGAGCAGTACTTC; cdr3_aa: CASSSGLLNEQYF